Sequencing of this TCR beta chain was carried out in a study of blood T cell repertoires in COVID-19. V lost 1 base and J lost 4, with 10 bases in between. The CDR3 consists of 14 residues. Germline CDR1 reads MNHNS; CDR2 reads SASEGT. Per the authors' pipeline: Reference gene primer amplification yielded estimated nucleated cell counts. Profiled with immunoSEQ multiplex PCR; TCRdb holds only in-frame clones, not every one. Clone size and V and J calls were adopted from that table, with D and trimming inferred from the DNA. The sample has roughly 60,000 clones, roughly 90% seen once. Sequencing was carried out using peripheral blood. The J gene is TRBJ1-2, the V gene TRBV6-1; D is uncertain. The clonotype was recovered from a human donor in a cohort sampled during active COVID-19. Here the CDR3 DNA reads TGTGCCAGCAGTGAAGGGTACAGCTTCTATGGCTACACCTTC. Its translation: CASSEGYSFYGYTF.